This T cell receptor beta chain was obtained from a study of shared clonotypes between healthy human individuals. J was trimmed by 5 bases and V by 3 bases; bases with no gene match: 7. The V gene's germline CDR1 is SGHRS and CDR2 YFSETQ. The CDR3 loop spans 14 amino acids. Data came from immunoSEQ multiplex PCR; TCRdb stores just in-frame clones and leaves some out. The data contain some 2,000,000 clones, over 85% of them singletons. This chain links TRBV5-1 with TRBJ2-5; 7 positions match TRBD1. Material: naive CD4+ T cells sorted from blood. Subset defined: CD45RA+ positively selected. The receptor's source is a man younger than 35 in good health. The CDR3 spells CASSSGQLGETQYF. The CDR3 DNA sequence: TGCGCCAGCAGCTCGGGACAGCTGGGGGAGACCCAGTACTTC.